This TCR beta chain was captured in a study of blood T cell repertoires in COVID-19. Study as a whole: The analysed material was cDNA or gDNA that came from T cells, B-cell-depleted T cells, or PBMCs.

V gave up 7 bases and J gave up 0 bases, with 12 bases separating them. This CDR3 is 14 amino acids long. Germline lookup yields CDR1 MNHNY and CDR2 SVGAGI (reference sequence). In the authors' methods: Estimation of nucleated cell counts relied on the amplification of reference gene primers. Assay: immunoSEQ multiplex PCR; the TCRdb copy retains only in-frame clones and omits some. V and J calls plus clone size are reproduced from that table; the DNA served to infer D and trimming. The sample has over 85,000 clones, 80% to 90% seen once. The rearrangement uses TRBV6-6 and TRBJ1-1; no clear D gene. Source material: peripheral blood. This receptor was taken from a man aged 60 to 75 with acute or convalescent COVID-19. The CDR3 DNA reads TGTGCCAGCACCCTACCACTTATGAACACTGAAGCTTTCTTT. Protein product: CASTLPLMNTEAFF.